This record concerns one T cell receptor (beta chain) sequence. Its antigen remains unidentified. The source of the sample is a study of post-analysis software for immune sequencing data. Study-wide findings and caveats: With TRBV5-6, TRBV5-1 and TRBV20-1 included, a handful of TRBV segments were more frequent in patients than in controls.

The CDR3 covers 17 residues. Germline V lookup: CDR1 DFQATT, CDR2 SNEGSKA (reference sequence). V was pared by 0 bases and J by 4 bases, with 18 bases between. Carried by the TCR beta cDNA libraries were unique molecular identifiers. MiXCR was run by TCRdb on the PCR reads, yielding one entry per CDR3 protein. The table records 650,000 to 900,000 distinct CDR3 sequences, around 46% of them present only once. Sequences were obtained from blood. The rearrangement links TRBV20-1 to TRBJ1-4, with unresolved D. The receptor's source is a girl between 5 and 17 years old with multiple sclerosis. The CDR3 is CSAREWSGRQYNEKLFF. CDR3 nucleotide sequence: TGCAGTGCTAGAGAGTGGAGTGGGAGGCAGTATAATGAAAAACTGTTTTTT.